One sample yielded the 10 T cell receptor beta chains listed below, sequenced in a study of beta chain features in type 1 diabetes. Expressed TCRB transcripts were sequenced because the entire RNA isolate underwent reverse transcription. TCRdb's table, derived via immunoSEQ multiplex PCR, lists solely in-frame clones and lacks some. The sample records about half a million clones, approximately 30% being singletons. The sample taken for sequencing was naive CD4+ T cells from blood. Every receptor here comes from a man younger than 35 in good health.

This rearrangement joins TRBV11-2 to TRBJ2-3; tentative D call: TRBD1 (6 bases). The V end lost 3 bases, the J end lost 4 bases, and 14 bases lay between the germline ends. CDR1 is SGHAT, CDR2 FQNNGV, per germline. This CDR3 spans 15 amino acids. CDR3 in amino acids: CASSFDTGSADTQYF. CDR3 bases: TGTGCCAGCAGCTTTGACACAGGGTCGGCAGATACGCAGTATTTT. The full variable domain, completed using reference TRBV11-2 and TRBJ2-3, is EAGVAQSPRYKIIEKRQSVAFWCNPISGHATLYWYQQILGQGPKLLIQFQNNGVVDDSQLPKDRFSAERLKGVDSTLKIQPAKLEDSAVYLCASSFDTGSADTQYFGPGTRLTVL.

The J gene is TRBJ2-7, the V gene TRBV5-1; tentatively, D is TRBD1 (5 bases). The germline V and J ends were trimmed by 0 bases and 5 bases, with 9 bases remaining between them. Germline values: CDR1 SGHRS, CDR2 YFSETQ. The CDR3 spans 13 residues. The CDR3 DNA is TGCGCCAGCAGCTTGGTCGCAGGGAACGAGCAGTACTTC. It is translated as CASSLVAGNEQYF.

The rearrangement links TRBV7-6 to TRBJ2-7; D may be TRBD2 (5 bases). V dropped 2 bases and J dropped 4 bases, with 9 bases sitting between them. Per the germline V gene, CDR1 is SGHVS and CDR2 is FNYEAQ. The length of the CDR3 is 13 residues. In DNA, the CDR3 is TGTGCCAGCAGCTTACTACAGCGGTACGAGCAGTACTTC. This sequence encodes CASSLLQRYEQYF.

The chain joins TRBV18 to TRBJ2-2, with D perhaps TRBD2 (6 bases). The CDR3 covers 16 residues. From germline, CDR1 is KGHSH and CDR2 LQKENI. Trimming cost V 2 bases and J 1 base, with 11 bases left between them. The CDR3 region has the DNA TGTGCCAGCTCACCAACCGGGACTGGGAACACCGGGGAGCTGTTTTTT. This translates into CASSPTGTGNTGELFF.

In this sample, this clone turned up a few times. The chain has TRBV10-2 and TRBJ2-4, with 8 bases that match TRBD1. The trim removed 5 bases at V and 2 bases at J, leaving 5 bases unmatched. The V gene's germline CDR1 is WSHSY and CDR2 SAAADI. The length of the CDR3 is 15 residues. Written as DNA, the CDR3 is TGCGCCAGCAGTCCCGGGACAGGTCCCAAAAACATTCAGTACTTC. This gives the protein CASSPGTGPKNIQYF.

The chain uses TRBV9 and TRBJ2-7, with D perhaps being TRBD1 or TRBD2 (5 bases each). V lost 0 bases to trimming and J lost 6 bases, with 10 bases between them. Germline loops: CDR1 SGDLS, CDR2 YYNGEE. The CDR3 extends over 13 amino acids. The CDR3 sequence: CASSVGGVSEQYF. CDR3 nucleotides: TGTGCCAGCAGCGTAGGAGGGGTAAGCGAGCAGTACTTC. The whole variable domain, filled in from reference TRBV9 and TRBJ2-7, reads DSGVTQTPKHLITATGQRVTLRCSPRSGDLSVYWYQQSLDQGLQFLIQYYNGEERAKGNILERFSAQQFPDLHSELNLSSLELGDSALYFCASSVGGVSEQYFGPGTRLTVT.

This sequence joins TRBV6-6 and TRBJ1-2; 7 bases match TRBD1. The ends lost 5 bases at V and 7 bases at J; junction bases unmatched: 7. Germline CDR1 MNHNY, CDR2 SVGAGI (reference sequence). This CDR3 contains 13 residues. CDR3 sequence (DNA): TGTGCCAGCAGTCCGGAGGGGGCGGGTGGCTACACCTTC. It is translated as CASSPEGAGGYTF.

V usage is TRBV9 and J usage is TRBJ2-5; 10 bases map to TRBD2. Germline lookup yields CDR1 SGDLS and CDR2 YYNGEE. Trimming cost V 3 bases and J 7 bases; bases outside gene matches: 12. This CDR3 region has 16 residues. The CDR3 region is CASSAETSGRAGTQYF. CDR3 nucleotides: TGTGCCAGCAGCGCCGAAACCAGCGGGAGGGCAGGGACCCAGTACTTC. Full variable domain (outside the CDR3, taken from reference TRBV9 and TRBJ2-5): DSGVTQTPKHLITATGQRVTLRCSPRSGDLSVYWYQQSLDQGLQFLIQYYNGEERAKGNILERFSAQQFPDLHSELNLSSLELGDSALYFCASSAETSGRAGTQYFGPGTRLLVL.

The genes are TRBV20-1 and TRBJ2-1; D is ambiguous. Germline V gene lookup returns CDR1 DFQATT and CDR2 SNEGSKA (reference sequence). CDR3 length: 11 amino acids. V was cut by 5 bases and J by 4 bases, with 6 bases left in between. The chain's CDR3 is CSAAPYNEQFF. DNA of the CDR3: TGCAGTGCTGCACCTTACAATGAGCAGTTCTTC.

The V and J genes are TRBV7-9 and TRBJ2-7; TRBD2 matches at 7 bases. V lost 1 base, J lost 6 bases, and 3 bases stayed unmatched. The CDR3 loop spans 13 amino acids. CDR1 is SEHNR and CDR2 is FQNEAQ in the germline V gene (reference sequence). Here the CDR3 reads CASSLEGGSEQYF. Here the CDR3 DNA reads TGTGCCAGCAGCTTAGAGGGAGGGAGCGAGCAGTACTTC.